This TCR beta chain is drawn from a study of shared T cell receptors in the human thymus. Using immunoSEQ multiplex PCR, the repertoire was profiled, and TCRdb retains in-frame clones only, with some absent. The data show more than 550,000 clones, 70% to 90% seen once. This same sample was also taken into another study, of human thymus T cells. From that second work: The study used thymus tissue resected during corrective heart surgery. Thymic and blood repertoires showed apparently biased V and J gene usage. Related research found strongly overlapping thymic repertoires in unrelated individuals.

Sequencing input: thymocytes. The clonotype originates from a girl less than two years old with a congenital heart defect.

The CDR3 DNA sequence: TGTGCCAGCAGGGCCGGGACTAGCGGACCCCATACGCAGTATTTT. Protein sequence: CASRAGTSGPHTQYF. The gene calls are TRBV5-4 and TRBJ2-3; 11 bases are a match to TRBD2. The V gene's germline CDR1 is SGHNT and CDR2 YYREEE (reference sequence). V lost 5 bases and J lost 7; bases outside the gene matches: 9. The CDR3 contains 15 residues.